Following are 19 T cell receptor beta chains from one sample sequenced in a study of blood T cell repertoires in COVID-19. TCRdb's table, derived via immunoSEQ multiplex PCR, lists solely in-frame clones and lacks some. The sample comprises approximately 250,000 clones, 75% to 90% of which are singletons, and roughly a tenth rests with the top ten. What was sequenced was peripheral blood. The origin of the receptors is a woman in her seventies with COVID-19, enrolled during active disease.

J is TRBJ1-1 and V is TRBV5-1; 10 bases agree with TRBD1. The CDR3 contains 15 residues. Trimming at V came to 4 bases and at J to 4 bases, leaving 7 bases not matched to a gene. Germline assignment: CDR1 SGHRS and CDR2 YFSETQ. CDR3 in DNA: TGCGCCAGCAGCCCACTGACAGGGGGCCTCACTGAAGCTTTCTTT. The encoded protein is CASSPLTGGLTEAFF.

This clone was counted once. The chain has TRBV28 and TRBJ2-6, with 9 bases aligning to TRBD1. Germline lookup yields CDR1 MDHEN and CDR2 SYDVKM. The CDR3 is made up of 19 amino acids. V trimming: 1 base; J trimming: 2 bases; junction bases outside the gene matches: 9. This chain's CDR3 is CASSLLRDRVWTGANVLTF. CDR3 in DNA: TGTGCCAGCAGTTTATTGCGGGACAGGGTGTGGACTGGGGCCAACGTCCTGACTTTC.

The chain carries TRBV24-1 and TRBJ2-2, with D possibly TRBD2 on 6 matching bases. Trimming took off 4 bases at V and 4 bases at J, with 15 bases between the two ends. The CDR3 has 16 residues. Germline CDR1 is KGHDR and CDR2 is SFDVKD. CDR3 residues: CATSDPGRRGTGELFF. In DNA form, the CDR3 reads TGTGCCACCAGTGACCCCGGACGGAGGGGCACCGGGGAGCTGTTTTTT.

This rearrangement joins TRBV7-2 to TRBJ1-4; D is undetermined. Per the germline V gene, CDR1 is SGHTA and CDR2 is FQGNSA. The CDR3 contains 13 residues. V dropped 1 base and J dropped 8 bases, with 8 bases sitting between them. CDR3 loop: CASSLEVREKLFF. For the CDR3, the DNA is TGTGCCAGCAGCTTAGAAGTACGGGAAAAACTGTTTTTT.

The table lists this clone with a count of one. J is TRBJ2-5 and V is TRBV28; 9 bases fit TRBD1. The CDR3 runs to 16 residues. Germline CDR1 is MDHEN and CDR2 is SYDVKM. The J segment lost 5 bases and the V segment lost 2 bases, leaving 9 bases of the junction unmatched. CDR3 loop: CASSLISGQGSETQYF. The CDR3 DNA reads as TGTGCCAGCAGTTTAATCTCGGGACAGGGCTCCGAGACCCAGTACTTC.

The chain couples TRBV25-1 to TRBJ1-1; no definite D call. This CDR3 has 13 residues. Germline V CDR1 and CDR2: MGHDK, SYGVNS. V dropped 2 bases and J dropped 1 base, with 5 bases sitting between them. The CDR3 spells CASSEARNTEAFF. The CDR3 nucleotides are TGTGCCAGCAGTGAAGCGAGGAACACTGAAGCTTTCTTT.

The V and J genes are TRBV7-9 and TRBJ2-1; tentative D call: TRBD2 (5 bases). The CDR3 has 14 amino acids. Trimming removed 1 base at V and 9 bases at J, with 13 bases between. Looked up from germline, CDR1 is SEHNR and CDR2 is FQNEAQ (reference sequence). The CDR3 DNA reads as TGTGCCAGCAGCTTAGGAGGGAGTTATGTTGAGCAGTTCTTC. Protein: CASSLGGSYVEQFF. The complete variable domain, with remaining parts taken from reference TRBV7-9 and TRBJ2-1, reads DTGVSQNPRHKITKRGQNVTFRCDPISEHNRLYWYRQTLGQGPEFLTYFQNEAQLEKSRLLSDRFSAERPKGSFSTLEIQRTEQGDSAMYLCASSLGGSYVEQFFGPGTRLTVL.

The genes are TRBV7-3 and TRBJ1-5; 7 nucleotides agree with TRBD1. The CDR3 runs to 13 residues. CDR1 SGHTA and CDR2 FQGTGA come from the germline V gene. V shed 4 bases and J 7 bases; nucleotides not matched to a gene: 4. CDR3 DNA sequence: TGTGCCAGCAGCTCTAACAGGGGACAGCCCCAGCATTTT. Protein sequence: CASSSNRGQPQHF. Based on the CDR3 plus reference TRBV7-3 and TRBJ1-5, the full variable domain is GAGVSQTPSNKVTEKGKYVELRCDPISGHTALYWYRQSLGQGPEFLIYFQGTGAADDSGLPNDRFFAVRPEGSVSTLKIQRTERGDSAVYLCASSSNRGQPQHFGDGTRLSIL.

The chain combines TRBV24-1 with TRBJ2-2; 10 bases line up with TRBD1. This CDR3 spans 16 amino acids. Germline-derived CDR1 and CDR2 are KGHDR and SFDVKD. V lost 0 bases and J lost 8; bases outside the gene matches: 5. CDR3 residues: CATSDLEGTGVGELFF. CDR3 bases: TGTGCCACCAGTGATTTGGAGGGGACAGGGGTAGGGGAGCTGTTTTTT.

V usage is TRBV6-5 and J usage is TRBJ2-7; tentative D call: TRBD2 (5 bases). From germline, CDR1 is MNHEY and CDR2 SVGAGI. The CDR3 is 14 residues long. Deletions cut 2 bases from V and 2 bases from J, with 10 bases between. The CDR3 here is CASSYRENAYEQYF. The CDR3 DNA reads TGTGCCAGCAGTTACCGGGAAAACGCCTACGAGCAGTACTTC.

The V call is TRBV4-2, the J call TRBJ1-4; a possible D gene is TRBD1 (5 bases). From germline, CDR1 is LGHNA and CDR2 YNFKEQ. The CDR3 has 13 amino acids. Trimming stripped 0 bases from V and 7 bases from J, with 6 bases between. The CDR3 DNA sequence: TGTGCCAGCAGCCAAGATCAGGGTGAAAAACTGTTTTTT. Translation: CASSQDQGEKLFF.

The chain combines TRBV24-1 with TRBJ1-2; 12 bases line up with TRBD1. This CDR3 spans 18 amino acids. J was trimmed by 8 bases and V by 4 bases; bases with no gene match: 16. Germline V gene lookup returns CDR1 KGHDR and CDR2 SFDVKD. The CDR3 region is CATSDSGTGGPHEGGYTF. DNA of the CDR3: TGTGCCACCAGTGACTCCGGGACAGGGGGCCCACATGAAGGGGGCTACACCTTC.

The chain links TRBV7-8 to TRBJ1-1; TRBD1 matches 7 bases. CDR3 length equals 14 residues. J gave up 4 bases and V 3 bases, and 5 bases lay outside the gene matches. Per the germline V gene, CDR1 is SGHVS and CDR2 is FQNEAQ. CDR3 DNA: TGTGCCAGCAGCTTTACTTCAGGGGGCACTGAAGCTTTCTTT. The encoded protein is CASSFTSGGTEAFF.

The chain has TRBV10-3 and TRBJ1-2; D is uncertain. The germline V and J ends were trimmed by 0 bases and 2 bases, with 10 bases remaining between them. CDR3 length: 15 amino acids. From germline, CDR1 is ENHRY and CDR2 SYGVKD. The CDR3 here is CAISESSGANYGYTF. CDR3 nucleotides: TGTGCCATCAGTGAGTCGTCAGGCGCCAACTATGGCTACACCTTC.

The rearrangement uses TRBV4-1 and TRBJ2-1, with TRBD2 matching 14 bases. J lost 1 base, V lost 6 bases, and 14 bases had no gene match. The germline V gene encodes CDR1 MGHRA and CDR2 YSYEKL. This CDR3 is 20 amino acids long. CDR3 region: CASRPGSGLAGVGSYNEQFF. As DNA, the CDR3 is TGCGCCAGCAGGCCGGGTTCGGGACTAGCGGGAGTAGGATCCTACAATGAGCAGTTCTTC.

The rearrangement uses TRBV6-5 and TRBJ2-7; 10 bases line up with TRBD1. V lost 8 bases to trimming and J lost 6 bases; unmatched junction nucleotides: 10. Germline V gene sequence: CDR1 MNHEY, CDR2 SVGAGI. CDR3 length: 14 residues. CDR3 nucleotide sequence: TGTGCCAGCCAGTTGCGACAGGGGGCAGTCGAGCAGTACTTC. Encoded protein: CASQLRQGAVEQYF.

V and J are TRBV19 and TRBJ2-2, with 13 bases matching TRBD2. CDR3 size: 16 residues. The J segment lost 4 bases and the V segment lost 9 bases, leaving 8 bases of the junction unmatched. Germline CDR1 LNHDA, CDR2 SQIVND (reference sequence). CDR3 sequence (DNA): TGTGCCAGCCAAAGACTAGCGGGAGGTACCACCGGGGAGCTGTTTTTT. Translating gives CASQRLAGGTTGELFF.

This chain joins TRBV28 and TRBJ1-2; the D is unclear. CDR1 and CDR2 (germline): MDHEN, SYDVKM. There are 13 residues in the CDR3. Trimming stripped 6 bases from V and 5 bases from J, with 13 bases between. The CDR3 loop is CASSPAEGYGYTF. The CDR3 DNA sequence: TGTGCCAGCAGCCCCGCAGAGGGATATGGCTACACCTTC.

This chain's CDR3 is CASSQGTGTSGYNEQFF. The DNA of the CDR3 is TGCGCCAGCAGCCAGGGTACCGGGACTAGCGGGTACAATGAGCAGTTCTTC. The chain uses TRBV4-1 and TRBJ2-1; 12 positions match TRBD2. The V and J ends lost 3 bases and 4 bases, in that order; junction bases with no gene match: 7. CDR1 is MGHRA, CDR2 YSYEKL, per germline. The length of the CDR3 is 17 residues.